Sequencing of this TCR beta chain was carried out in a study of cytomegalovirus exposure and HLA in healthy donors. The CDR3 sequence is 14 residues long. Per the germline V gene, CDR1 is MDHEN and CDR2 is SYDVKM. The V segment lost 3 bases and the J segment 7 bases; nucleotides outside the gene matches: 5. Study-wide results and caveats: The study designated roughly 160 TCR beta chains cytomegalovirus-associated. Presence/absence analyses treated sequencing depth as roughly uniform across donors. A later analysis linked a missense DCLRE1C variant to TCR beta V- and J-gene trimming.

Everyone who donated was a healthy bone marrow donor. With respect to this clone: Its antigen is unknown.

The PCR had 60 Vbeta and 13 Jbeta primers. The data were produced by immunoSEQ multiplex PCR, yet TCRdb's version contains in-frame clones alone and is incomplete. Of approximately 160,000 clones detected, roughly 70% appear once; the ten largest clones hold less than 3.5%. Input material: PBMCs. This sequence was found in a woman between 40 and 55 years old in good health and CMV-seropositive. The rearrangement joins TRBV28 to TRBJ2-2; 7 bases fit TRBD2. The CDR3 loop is CASSFPPGGGELFF. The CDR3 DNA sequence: TGTGCCAGCAGTTTTCCGCCGGGGGGCGGGGAGCTGTTTTTT.